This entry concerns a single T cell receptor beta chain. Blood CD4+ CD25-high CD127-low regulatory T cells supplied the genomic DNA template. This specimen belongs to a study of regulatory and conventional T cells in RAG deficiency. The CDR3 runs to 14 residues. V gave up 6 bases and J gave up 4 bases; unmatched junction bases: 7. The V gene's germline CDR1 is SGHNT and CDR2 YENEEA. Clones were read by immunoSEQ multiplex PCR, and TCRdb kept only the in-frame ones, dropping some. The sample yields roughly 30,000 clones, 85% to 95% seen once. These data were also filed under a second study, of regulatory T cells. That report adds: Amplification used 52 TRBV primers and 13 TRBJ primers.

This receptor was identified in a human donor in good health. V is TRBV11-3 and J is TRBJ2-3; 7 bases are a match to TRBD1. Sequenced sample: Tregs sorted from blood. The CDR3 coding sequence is TGTGCCAGCAGTCTCTTTCAGGGGGCAGATACGCAGTATTTT. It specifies CASSLFQGADTQYF. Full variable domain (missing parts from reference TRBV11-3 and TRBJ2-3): EAGVVQSPRYKIIEKKQPVAFWCNPISGHNTLYWYLQNLGQGPELLIRYENEEAVDDSQLPKDRFSAERLKGVDSTLKIQPAELGDSAVYLCASSLFQGADTQYFGPGTRLTVL.